This TCR beta chain was captured in a study of blood T cell repertoires in COVID-19. Study summary: Donors in the United States, Italy and Spain gave samples during acute or convalescent COVID-19.

The data were produced by immunoSEQ multiplex PCR, yet TCRdb's version contains in-frame clones alone and is incomplete. This table holds about 78,000 clones, approximately 89% found once. CDR1 and CDR2 from the germline V gene are SGHVS and FNYEAQ. Trimming stripped 1 base from V and 1 base from J, with 13 bases between. The CDR3 runs to 17 residues. The sequence was obtained from a woman in her fifties or sixties with acute or convalescent COVID-19. The specimen sequenced was peripheral blood. The chain is built from TRBV7-6 and TRBJ2-2; D is perhaps TRBD1 (5 bases). The CDR3 nucleotides read TGTGCCAGCAGCTTAGGGCTACCAGGACAGAACACCGGGGAGCTGTTTTTT. Protein product: CASSLGLPGQNTGELFF.